A selection of T cell receptor beta chains follows, all from one sample in a study of T-cell reconstitution after alpha-beta-depleted transplantation in children. TCRdb recomputed calls from the PCR reads with MiXCR, one row per CDR3 protein. This table has hundreds of thousands of distinct CDR3 sequences, roughly 13% appearing once. Sequenced here: PBMCs, mostly from graft donor cells, sampled 360 days after TCRalphabeta/CD19-depleted stem cell transplant. The origin of the receptors is a male patient younger than 18 who had a stem cell transplant for acute myeloid leukemia, so the T cells may come from the graft donor. The CDR3 runs from the conserved cysteine through the conserved F or W. A D gene is named only where the DNA matches it firmly. The listing skips clone size in some rows; elsewhere it reads once, few, many or a size class.

DNA: TGTGCCAGCAGTACGCGACAGGGGATCTATCAGCCCCAGCATTTT
CDR3: CASSTRQGIYQPQHF
length: 15
D: TRBD1
size: -
V: TRBV12-3/TRBV12-4
J: TRBJ1-5

DNA: TGTGCCAGCAGTACTCCCTTTAGCGGGAAAACTTACAATGAGCAGTTCTTC
CDR3: CASSTPFSGKTYNEQFF
length: 17
D: TRBD2
size: few
V: TRBV27
J: TRBJ2-1

DNA: TGCGCCAGCAGCACCCCAGGGCTAGCCGATTCCTACGAGCAGTACTTC
CDR3: CASSTPGLADSYEQYF
length: 16
D: -
size: few
V: TRBV5-1
J: TRBJ2-7

DNA: TGCGCCAGCAGCTTGGGGGCGGGGGACTACAGTTACGAGCAGTACTTC
CDR3: CASSLGAGDYSYEQYF
length: 16
D: TRBD2
size: -
V: TRBV5-1
J: TRBJ2-7

DNA: TGTGCCAGCAGCCAAGTCACAGAGACCCAGTACTTC
CDR3: CASSQVTETQYF
length: 12
D: -
size: few
V: TRBV14
J: TRBJ2-5

DNA: TGTGCCAGCAGCCAAAACCGGGACCAGCAGACCCAGTACTTC
CDR3: CASSQNRDQQTQYF
length: 14
D: -
size: many
V: TRBV28
J: TRBJ2-5

DNA: TGCGCCAGCAGCCAAGGGTTGAGGGGTAGTAACTATGGCTACACCTTC
CDR3: CASSQGLRGSNYGYTF
length: 16
D: -
size: many
V: TRBV4-3
J: TRBJ1-2

DNA: TGCAGTGCTAGAGAACGGGCTAGCGGGAGAATAAGGCAACGCGAGCAGTACTTC
CDR3: CSARERASGRIRQREQYF
length: 18
D: TRBD2
size: -
V: TRBV20-1
J: TRBJ2-7

DNA: TGCAGTGCTACCCTACTTTCAGGGGGATCTAACTATGGCTACACCTTC
CDR3: CSATLLSGGSNYGYTF
length: 16
D: TRBD1
size: -
V: TRBV20-1
J: TRBJ1-2

DNA: TGTGCCAGCAGTTACCCGAAACCAGGGGGCGCCTACGAGCAGTACTTC
CDR3: CASSYPKPGGAYEQYF
length: 16
D: TRBD1
size: many
V: TRBV6-5
J: TRBJ2-7

DNA: TGTGCCAGCTCACCACGGCTAGCGGGAGTTAACGAGCAGTACTTC
CDR3: CASSPRLAGVNEQYF
length: 15
D: TRBD2
size: -
V: TRBV18
J: TRBJ2-7

DNA: TGTGCCAGCAGTCGTATTTGGGGCTACGAGCAGTACTTC
CDR3: CASSRIWGYEQYF
length: 13
D: -
size: few
V: TRBV28
J: TRBJ2-7

DNA: TGTGCCAGCAGCTTACGACTTACTGGAGGGTCGTACGCCGGGGAGCTGTTTTTT
CDR3: CASSLRLTGGSYAGELFF
length: 18
D: -
size: many
V: TRBV3-1
J: TRBJ2-2

DNA: TGCAGTGCTTCACAGGGGCCAGATACGCAGTATTTT
CDR3: CSASQGPDTQYF
length: 12
D: TRBD1
size: few
V: TRBV20-1
J: TRBJ2-3

DNA: TGCGCCAGCAGCTTGGCTAGCGGGAGAGGTACAGATACGCAGTATTTT
CDR3: CASSLASGRGTDTQYF
length: 16
D: TRBD2
size: many
V: TRBV5-1
J: TRBJ2-3

DNA: TGTGCCAGCAGCCACCTGGGCCTAGCGGATCGAGATACGCAGTATTTT
CDR3: CASSHLGLADRDTQYF
length: 16
D: TRBD2
size: -
V: TRBV7-9
J: TRBJ2-3

DNA: TGTGCTAGTGGACCCGAAGCGGGGCCCTACAATGAGCAGTTCTTC
CDR3: CASGPEAGPYNEQFF
length: 15
D: TRBD2
size: many
V: TRBV12-5
J: TRBJ2-1

DNA: TGTGCCAGCACCGGGACAGTTCACAATCAGCCCCAGCATTTT
CDR3: CASTGTVHNQPQHF
length: 14
D: TRBD1
size: -
V: TRBV5-4
J: TRBJ1-5

DNA: TGCAGTGCTAAGCGGGGGGGACTGCTGGGGAACAATGAGCAGTTCTTC
CDR3: CSAKRGGLLGNNEQFF
length: 16
D: TRBD2
size: -
V: TRBV20-1
J: TRBJ2-1

DNA: TGTGCCAGCAGCTTGGGGCAGATCAATGAGCAGTTCTTC
CDR3: CASSLGQINEQFF
length: 13
D: -
size: -
V: TRBV5-6
J: TRBJ2-1